The clone carrying this T cell receptor (beta chain) was picked up one time. The sample comes from a study of blood T cell repertoires in COVID-19. Overall study context: The United States, Italy and Spain supplied acute and convalescent COVID-19 samples. T cells, B-cell-depleted T cells, or PBMCs provided the cDNA or gDNA that served as material.

Trimming cost V 2 bases and J 3 bases, with 8 bases left between them. The CDR3 runs 14 residues. Germline-derived CDR1 and CDR2 are SEHNR and FQNEAQ (reference sequence). Source study methods: For nucleated cells, counts were estimated from reference gene primer amplification. Here immunoSEQ multiplex PCR was the method, and the copy in TCRdb shows in-frame clones only, minus some. V, J and clone size are those of that table, while D and trimming were read from the DNA. The profile shows 130,000 to 150,000 clones, about 85% of them singletons. This clonotype was sampled from a human donor with acute or convalescent COVID-19. The donor label of this sample is uncertain. V is TRBV7-9 and J is TRBJ2-1; TRBD1 might be the D (5 bases). Sequenced: peripheral blood. Here the CDR3 reads CASSLRQGYNEQFF. In nucleotides, the CDR3 is TGTGCCAGCAGCTTAAGGCAGGGCTACAATGAGCAGTTCTTC.